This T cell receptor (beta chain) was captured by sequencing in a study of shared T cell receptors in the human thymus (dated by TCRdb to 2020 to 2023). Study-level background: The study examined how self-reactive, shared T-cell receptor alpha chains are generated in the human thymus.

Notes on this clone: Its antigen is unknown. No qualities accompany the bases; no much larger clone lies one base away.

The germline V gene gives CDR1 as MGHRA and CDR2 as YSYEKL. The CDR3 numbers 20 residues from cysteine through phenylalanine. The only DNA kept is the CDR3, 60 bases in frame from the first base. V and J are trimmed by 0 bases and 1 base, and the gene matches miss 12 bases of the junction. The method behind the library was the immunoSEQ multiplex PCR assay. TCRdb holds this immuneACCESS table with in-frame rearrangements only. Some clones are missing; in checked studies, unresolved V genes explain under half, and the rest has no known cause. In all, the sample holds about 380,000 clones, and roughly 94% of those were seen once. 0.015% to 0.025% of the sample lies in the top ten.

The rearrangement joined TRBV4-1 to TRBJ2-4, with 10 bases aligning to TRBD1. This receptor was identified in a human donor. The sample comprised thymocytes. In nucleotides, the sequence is TGCGCCAGCAGCCAAGATAGGGGACAGGGGCTTCGGGGGGCCAAAAACATTCAGTACTTC. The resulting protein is CASSQDRGQGLRGAKNIQYF.